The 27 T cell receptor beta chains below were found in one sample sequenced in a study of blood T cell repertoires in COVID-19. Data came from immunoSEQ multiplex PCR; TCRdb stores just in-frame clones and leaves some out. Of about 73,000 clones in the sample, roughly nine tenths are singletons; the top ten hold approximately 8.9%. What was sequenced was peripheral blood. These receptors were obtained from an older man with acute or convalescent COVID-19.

The CDR3 DNA reads as TGTGCCAGCAGCCCGCGGGGGGGGGATTTGAATACGCAGTATTTT. This encodes CASSPRGGDLNTQYF. This chain links TRBV5-4 with TRBJ2-3; 9 nucleotides match TRBD2. Trimming took 4 bases from V and 7 from J; bases not matched to a gene: 10. This CDR3 is 15 amino acids long. CDR1 is SGHNT, CDR2 YYREEE, per germline (reference sequence).

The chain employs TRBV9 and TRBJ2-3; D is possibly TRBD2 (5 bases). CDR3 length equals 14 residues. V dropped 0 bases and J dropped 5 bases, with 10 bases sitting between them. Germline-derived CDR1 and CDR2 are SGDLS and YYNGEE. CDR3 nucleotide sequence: TGTGCCAGCAGCGTAGAGGACTCCATAGATACGCAGTATTTT. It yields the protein CASSVEDSIDTQYF.

The DNA of the CDR3 is TGTGCCTGGAGGCGGGCAGAGATGAGTGGCTACACCTTC. Protein sequence: CAWRRAEMSGYTF. The rearrangement links TRBV30 to TRBJ1-2; D not resolved. The CDR3 is 13 amino acids. Per germline, CDR1 GTSNPN and CDR2 SVGIG (reference sequence). V gave up 3 bases and J gave up 7 bases, with 15 bases separating them.

The CDR3: CASSNRGGDTQYF. Here the CDR3 DNA reads TGTGCCAGTAGCAACAGGGGGGGAGATACGCAGTATTTT. V and J are TRBV19 and TRBJ2-3; D is perhaps TRBD1 (8 bases). In germline, CDR1 is LNHDA, CDR2 SQIVND (reference sequence). V was pared by 6 bases and J by 5 bases, with 12 bases between. The CDR3 consists of 13 residues.

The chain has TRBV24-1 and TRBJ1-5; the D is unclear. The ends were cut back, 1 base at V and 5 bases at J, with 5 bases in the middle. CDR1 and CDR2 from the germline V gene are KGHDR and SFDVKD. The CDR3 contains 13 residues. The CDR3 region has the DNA TGTGCCACCAGTGATTTCGGGGATCAGCCCCAGCATTTT. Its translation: CATSDFGDQPQHF.

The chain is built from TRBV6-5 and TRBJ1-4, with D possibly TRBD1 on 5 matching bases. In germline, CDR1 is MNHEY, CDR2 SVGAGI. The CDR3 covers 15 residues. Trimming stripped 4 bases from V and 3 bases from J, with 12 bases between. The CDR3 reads CASSSGGLSNEKLFF. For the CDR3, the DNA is TGTGCCAGCAGTTCGGGGGGATTGTCTAATGAAAAACTGTTTTTT.

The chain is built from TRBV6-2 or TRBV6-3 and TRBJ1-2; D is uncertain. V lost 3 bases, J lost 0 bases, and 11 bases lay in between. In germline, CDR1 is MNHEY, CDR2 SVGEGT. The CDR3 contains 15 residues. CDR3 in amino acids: CASSYGELANYGYTF. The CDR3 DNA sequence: TGTGCCAGCAGTTATGGAGAGTTAGCTAACTATGGCTACACCTTC.

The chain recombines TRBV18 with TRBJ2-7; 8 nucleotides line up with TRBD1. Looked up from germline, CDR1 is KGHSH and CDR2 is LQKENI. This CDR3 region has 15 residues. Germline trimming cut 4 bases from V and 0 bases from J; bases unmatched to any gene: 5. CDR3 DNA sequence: TGTGCCAGCTCACTGGGTCAGGGGGCCTCCTACGAGCAGTACTTC. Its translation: CASSLGQGASYEQYF.

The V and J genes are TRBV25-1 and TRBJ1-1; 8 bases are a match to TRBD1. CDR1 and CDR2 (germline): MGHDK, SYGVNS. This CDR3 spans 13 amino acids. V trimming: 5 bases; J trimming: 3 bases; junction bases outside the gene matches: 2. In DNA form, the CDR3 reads TGTGCCAGCAGTTCGACAGGGGACACTGAAGCTTTCTTT. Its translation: CASSSTGDTEAFF.

The CDR3 loop reads CASSSDRALGGYTF. In DNA form, the CDR3 reads TGTGCCAGCAGCTCGGACAGGGCGCTCGGTGGCTACACCTTC. This chain links TRBV7-2 with TRBJ1-2, with 8 bases lining up with TRBD1. Trimming cost V 4 bases and J 7 bases; bases outside gene matches: 8. In germline, CDR1 is SGHTA, CDR2 FQGNSA. The CDR3 has 14 residues.

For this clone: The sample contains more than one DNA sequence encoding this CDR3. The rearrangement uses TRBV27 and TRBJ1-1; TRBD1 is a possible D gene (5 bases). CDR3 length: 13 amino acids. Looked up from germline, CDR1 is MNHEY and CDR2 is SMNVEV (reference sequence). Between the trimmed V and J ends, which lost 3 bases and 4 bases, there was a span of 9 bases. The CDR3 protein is CASSLGRGTEAFF. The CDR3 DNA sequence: TGTGCCAGCAGTTTGGGGCGGGGCACTGAAGCTTTCTTT.

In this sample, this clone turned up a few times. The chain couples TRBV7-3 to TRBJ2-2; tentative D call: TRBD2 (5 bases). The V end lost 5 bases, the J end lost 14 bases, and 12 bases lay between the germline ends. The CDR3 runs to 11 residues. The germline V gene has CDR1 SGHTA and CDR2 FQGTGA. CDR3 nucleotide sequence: TGTGCCAGCAGCCCTAGCCCCGGTCTGTTTTTT. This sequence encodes CASSPSPGLFF. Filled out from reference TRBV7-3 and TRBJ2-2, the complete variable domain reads GAGVSQTPSNKVTEKGKYVELRCDPISGHTALYWYRQSLGQGPEFLIYFQGTGAADDSGLPNDRFFAVRPEGSVSTLKIQRTERGDSAVYLCASSPSPGLFFGEGSRLTVL.

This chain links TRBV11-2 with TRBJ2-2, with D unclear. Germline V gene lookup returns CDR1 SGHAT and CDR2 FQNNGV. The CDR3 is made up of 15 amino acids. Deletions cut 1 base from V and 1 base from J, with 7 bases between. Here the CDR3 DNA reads TGTGCCAGCAGCTTAGCCAGGCTGAACACCGGGGAGCTGTTTTTT. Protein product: CASSLARLNTGELFF.

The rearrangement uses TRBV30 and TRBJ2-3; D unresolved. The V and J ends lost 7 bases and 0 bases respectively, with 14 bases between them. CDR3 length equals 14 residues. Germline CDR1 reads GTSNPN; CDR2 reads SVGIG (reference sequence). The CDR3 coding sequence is TGTGCCTCCCCGAGTAGCCGCAGCACAGATACGCAGTATTTT. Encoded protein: CASPSSRSTDTQYF.

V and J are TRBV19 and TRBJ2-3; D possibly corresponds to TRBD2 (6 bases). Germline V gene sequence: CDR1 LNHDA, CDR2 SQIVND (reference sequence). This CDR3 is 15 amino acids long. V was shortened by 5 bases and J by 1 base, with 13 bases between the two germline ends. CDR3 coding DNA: TGTGCCAGTAGTGCCGCGGGCGGGGGCACAGATACGCAGTATTTT. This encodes CASSAAGGGTDTQYF.

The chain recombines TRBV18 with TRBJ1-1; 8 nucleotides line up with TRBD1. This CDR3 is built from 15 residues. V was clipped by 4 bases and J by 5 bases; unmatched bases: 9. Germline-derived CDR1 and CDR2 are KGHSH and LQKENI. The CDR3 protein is CASSQQGTGGTEAFF. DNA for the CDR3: TGTGCCAGCTCACAGCAAGGGACAGGAGGGACTGAAGCTTTCTTT.

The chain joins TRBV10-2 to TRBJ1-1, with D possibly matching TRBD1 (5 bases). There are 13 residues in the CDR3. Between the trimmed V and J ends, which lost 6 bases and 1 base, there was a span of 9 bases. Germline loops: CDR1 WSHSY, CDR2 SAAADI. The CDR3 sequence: CASRAQENTEAFF. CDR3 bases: TGCGCCAGCAGAGCACAGGAGAACACTGAAGCTTTCTTT.

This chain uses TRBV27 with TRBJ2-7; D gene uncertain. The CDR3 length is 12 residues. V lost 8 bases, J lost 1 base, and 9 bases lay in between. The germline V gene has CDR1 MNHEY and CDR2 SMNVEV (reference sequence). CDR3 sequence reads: CASGVGSYEQYF. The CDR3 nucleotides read TGTGCCAGCGGAGTCGGATCCTACGAGCAGTACTTC.

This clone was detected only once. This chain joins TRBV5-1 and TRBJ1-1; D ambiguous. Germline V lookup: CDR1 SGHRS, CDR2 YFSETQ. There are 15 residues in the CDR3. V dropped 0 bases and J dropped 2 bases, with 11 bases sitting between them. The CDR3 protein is CASSLALVGNTEAFF. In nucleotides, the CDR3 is TGCGCCAGCAGCTTGGCGCTAGTGGGTAACACTGAAGCTTTCTTT.

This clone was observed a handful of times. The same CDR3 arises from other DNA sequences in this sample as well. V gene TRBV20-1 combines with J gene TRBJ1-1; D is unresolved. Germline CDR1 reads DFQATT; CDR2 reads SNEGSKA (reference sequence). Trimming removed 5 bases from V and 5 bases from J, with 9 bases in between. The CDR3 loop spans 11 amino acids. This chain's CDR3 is CSAARATEAFF. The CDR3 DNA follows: TGCAGTGCTGCAAGAGCGACTGAAGCTTTCTTT.

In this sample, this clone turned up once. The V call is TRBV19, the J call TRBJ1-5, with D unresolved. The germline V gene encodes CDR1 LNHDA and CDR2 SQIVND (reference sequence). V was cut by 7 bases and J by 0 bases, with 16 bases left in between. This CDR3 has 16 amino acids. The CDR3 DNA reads TGTGCCAGTATCCCTTCGGGAGGTTATAGCAATCAGCCCCAGCATTTT. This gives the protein CASIPSGGYSNQPQHF.

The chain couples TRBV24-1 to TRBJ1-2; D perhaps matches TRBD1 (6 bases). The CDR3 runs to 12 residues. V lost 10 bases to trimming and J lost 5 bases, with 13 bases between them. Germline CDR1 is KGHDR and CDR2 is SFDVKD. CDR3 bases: TGTGCCACGTCAGAGGGGGGGTATGGCTACACCTTC. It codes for CATSEGGYGYTF.

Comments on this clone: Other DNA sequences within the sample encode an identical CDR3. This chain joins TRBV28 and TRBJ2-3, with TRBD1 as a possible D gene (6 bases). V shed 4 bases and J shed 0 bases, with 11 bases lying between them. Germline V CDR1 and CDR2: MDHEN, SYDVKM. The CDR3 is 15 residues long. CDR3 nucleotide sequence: TGTGCCAGCAGTTCTCCGGGACAAAGCACAGATACGCAGTATTTT. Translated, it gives CASSSPGQSTDTQYF. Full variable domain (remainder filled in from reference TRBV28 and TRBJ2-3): DVKVTQSSRYLVKRTGEKVFLECVQDMDHENMFWYRQDPGLGLRLIYFSYDVKMKEKGDIPEGYSVSREKKERFSLILESASTNQTSMYLCASSSPGQSTDTQYFGPGTRLTVL.

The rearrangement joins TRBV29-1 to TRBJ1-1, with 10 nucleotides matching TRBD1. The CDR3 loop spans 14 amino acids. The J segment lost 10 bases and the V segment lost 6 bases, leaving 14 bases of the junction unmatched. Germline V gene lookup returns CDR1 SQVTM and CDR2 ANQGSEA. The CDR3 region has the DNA TGCAGCGTCGCCCCCGACGGGACAGGGGACGGAGCTTTCTTT. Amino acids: CSVAPDGTGDGAFF.

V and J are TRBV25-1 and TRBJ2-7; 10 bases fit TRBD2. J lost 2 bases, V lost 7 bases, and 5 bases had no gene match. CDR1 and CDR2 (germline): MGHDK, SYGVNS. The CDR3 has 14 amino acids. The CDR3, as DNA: TGTGCCAGCATTTCTAGCGGGGGTCCCTACGAGCAGTACTTC. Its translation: CASISSGGPYEQYF.

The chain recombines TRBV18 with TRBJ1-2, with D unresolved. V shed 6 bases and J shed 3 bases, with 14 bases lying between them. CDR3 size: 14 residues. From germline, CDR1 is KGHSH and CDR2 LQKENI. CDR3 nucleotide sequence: TGTGCCAGCTCCCGGGTCACGGAATACTATGGCTACACCTTC. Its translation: CASSRVTEYYGYTF.

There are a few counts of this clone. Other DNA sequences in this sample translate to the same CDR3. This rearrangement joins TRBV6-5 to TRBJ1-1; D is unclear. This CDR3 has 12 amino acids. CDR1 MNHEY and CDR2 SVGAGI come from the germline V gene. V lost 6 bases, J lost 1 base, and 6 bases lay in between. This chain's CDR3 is CASSRGNTEAFF. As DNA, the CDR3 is TGTGCCAGCAGCCGGGGGAACACTGAAGCTTTCTTT.